The present TCR beta chain was sequenced within a study of PD-L1 blockade in urothelial cancer. Time point specified: pretreatment peripheral blood. In germline, CDR1 is SGHTA, CDR2 FQGNSA. Germline trimming cut 4 bases from V and 7 bases from J; bases unmatched to any gene: 10. This CDR3 has 16 residues. Measured with immunoSEQ multiplex PCR; TCRdb has only the in-frame clones, and not every one. Here the sample spans tens of thousands of clones, less than 90% being singletons. This receptor was obtained from a woman in her 70s with urothelial cancer. The input for sequencing was PBMCs, taken around atezolizumab (anti-PD-L1) treatment. The gene calls are TRBV7-2 and TRBJ1-2; 12 positions agree with TRBD1. This CDR3 is CASSSSPGQGARGYTF. In nucleotides, the CDR3 is TGTGCCAGCAGCTCATCTCCGGGACAGGGGGCACGTGGCTACACCTTC. The full variable domain, rest sourced from reference TRBV7-2 and TRBJ1-2, is GAGVSQSPSNKVTEKGKDVELRCDPISGHTALYWYRQSLGQGLEFLIYFQGNSAPDKSGLPSDRFSAERTGGSVSTLTIQRTQQEDSAVYLCASSSSPGQGARGYTFGSGTRLTVV.